The 20 T cell receptor beta chains below were found in one sample sequenced in a study of shared clonotypes between healthy human individuals. Libraries were prepared by immunoSEQ multiplex PCR; TCRdb keeps only in-frame clonotypes and omits some of them. Of about 980,000 clones listed, over 60% are singletons. Sequenced: memory CD4+ T cells sorted from blood. The subset here: CD45RA-negative fraction. The receptors originated from a man aged 18 to 29 in good health.

This clone appeared a few times. The chain is built from TRBV29-1 and TRBJ2-1; D is undetermined. The germline gives CDR1 SQVTM, CDR2 ANQGSEA. The CDR3 covers 14 residues. The V gene lost 5 bases and the J gene lost 0 bases, with 11 bases spanning the gap. This chain's CDR3 is CSVYNYTSYNEQFF. In DNA, the CDR3 is TGCAGCGTTTATAATTATACCTCCTACAATGAGCAGTTCTTC.

V gene TRBV30 combines with J gene TRBJ2-2; D not resolved. Germline V gene sequence: CDR1 GTSNPN, CDR2 SVGIG (reference sequence). The length of the CDR3 is 12 residues. V lost 1 base, J lost 5 bases, and 5 bases lay in between. This CDR3 reads CAWSDFTGELFF. As DNA, the CDR3 is TGTGCCTGGAGTGACTTTACCGGGGAGCTGTTTTTT.

This chain joins TRBV5-1 and TRBJ1-1, with D possibly TRBD1 on 6 matching bases. The CDR3 runs 15 residues. V was pared by 3 bases and J by 3 bases, with 15 bases between. CDR1 is SGHRS, CDR2 YFSETQ, per germline. CDR3 coding DNA: TGCGCCAGCAGCTGGAAACAGGGCGGGGACACTGAAGCTTTCTTT. It yields the protein CASSWKQGGDTEAFF.

The gene calls are TRBV9 and TRBJ1-6, with 7 bases fitting TRBD1. The V segment lost 3 bases and the J segment 5 bases; nucleotides outside the gene matches: 8. The CDR3 is made up of 16 amino acids. CDR1 and CDR2 from the germline V gene are SGDLS and YYNGEE. CDR3 DNA sequence: TGTGCCAGCAGCGGACGACAGGGAATGGATAATTCACCCCTCCACTTT. Protein: CASSGRQGMDNSPLHF. The full variable domain, rest sourced from reference TRBV9 and TRBJ1-6, is DSGVTQTPKHLITATGQRVTLRCSPRSGDLSVYWYQQSLDQGLQFLIQYYNGEERAKGNILERFSAQQFPDLHSELNLSSLELGDSALYFCASSGRQGMDNSPLHFGNGTRLTVT.

This clone was seen only a few times. The rearrangement joins TRBV4-1 to TRBJ1-5; 7 bases align to TRBD1. Germline V gene sequence: CDR1 MGHRA, CDR2 YSYEKL. The CDR3 sequence is 15 residues long. J lost 1 base, V lost 2 bases, and 2 bases had no gene match. The CDR3 coding sequence is TGCGCCAGCAGCCAACAACAGGGGAGCAATCAGCCCCAGCATTTT. Residues: CASSQQQGSNQPQHF.

The V call is TRBV5-1, the J call TRBJ1-5, with D maybe TRBD1 (5 bases). Germline CDR1 is SGHRS and CDR2 is YFSETQ. V lost 0 bases, J lost 0 bases, and 10 bases lay in between. This CDR3 comprises 16 residues. The chain's CDR3 is CASSLGEGYSNQPQHF. The DNA for the CDR3 is TGCGCCAGCAGCTTGGGTGAGGGGTATAGCAATCAGCCCCAGCATTTT.

This clone appeared a few times. At the DNA level, this CDR3 is encoded by other sequences in the same sample as well. The chain combines TRBV10-3 with TRBJ2-1; 12 bases agree with TRBD2. Trimming at V came to 1 base and at J to 6 bases, leaving 10 bases not matched to a gene. CDR3 length: 18 residues. Germline V gene data show CDR1 as ENHRY and CDR2 as SYGVKD. CDR3 sequence (DNA): TGTGCCATCAGTGAGTGGACTAGCGGGACCGTTTCACGCAATGAGCAGTTCTTC. As protein: CAISEWTSGTVSRNEQFF.

The rearrangement uses TRBV9 and TRBJ2-5; 7 nucleotides line up with TRBD1. Germline assignment: CDR1 SGDLS and CDR2 YYNGEE. V lost 0 bases to trimming and J lost 5 bases; unmatched junction nucleotides: 4. This CDR3 region has 14 residues. CDR3 in DNA: TGTGCCAGCAGCGTAGGGACAGGTCAGGAGACCCAGTACTTC. This gives the protein CASSVGTGQETQYF.

The chain uses TRBV4-3 and TRBJ1-4; tentatively, D is TRBD1 (5 bases). Germline-derived CDR1 and CDR2 are LGHNA and YSLEER. This CDR3 has 16 amino acids. Trimming shortened V by 0 bases and J by 4 bases, and 12 bases separated the two germline ends. The CDR3 spells CASSQDRGANNEKLFF. CDR3 bases: TGCGCCAGCAGCCAAGATAGGGGAGCAAATAATGAAAAACTGTTTTTT.

This clone was picked up one time. V gene TRBV27 combines with J gene TRBJ2-5, with 12 bases fitting TRBD2. Germline assignment: CDR1 MNHEY and CDR2 SMNVEV (reference sequence). J gave up 0 bases and V 4 bases, and 6 bases lay outside the gene matches. This CDR3 is 17 amino acids long. Here the CDR3 reads CASSSLLAGGHQETQYF. The CDR3 nucleotides read TGTGCCAGCAGTTCCCTACTAGCGGGGGGCCACCAAGAGACCCAGTACTTC.

The CDR3 region has the DNA TGTGCCAGCAGCTTACGGGTAGCGGCCCTTTCTAATGAAAAACTGTTTTTT. Translated: CASSLRVAALSNEKLFF. V gene TRBV11-2 combines with J gene TRBJ1-4; D call uncertain. Trimming removed 2 bases at V and 3 bases at J, with 16 bases between. In germline, CDR1 is SGHAT, CDR2 FQNNGV. The CDR3 is made up of 17 amino acids. Full variable domain (missing parts from reference TRBV11-2 and TRBJ1-4): EAGVAQSPRYKIIEKRQSVAFWCNPISGHATLYWYQQILGQGPKLLIQFQNNGVVDDSQLPKDRFSAERLKGVDSTLKIQPAKLEDSAVYLCASSLRVAALSNEKLFFGSGTQLSVL.

The chain has TRBV6-5 and TRBJ1-2; D is perhaps TRBD1 (5 bases). Germline V gene lookup returns CDR1 MNHEY and CDR2 SVGAGI. The CDR3 extends over 14 amino acids. V was shortened by 0 bases and J by 8 bases, with 13 bases between the two germline ends. Written as DNA, the CDR3 is TGTGCCAGCAGTTACTCCACGGGGGAGCAAGGCTACACCTTC. It specifies CASSYSTGEQGYTF.

In this sample, this clone turned up once. The chain is built from TRBV5-6 and TRBJ2-4; 13 bases map to TRBD2. The ends lost 4 bases at V and 0 bases at J; junction bases unmatched: 7. There are 18 residues in the CDR3. From germline, CDR1 is SGHDT and CDR2 YYEEEE. In DNA, the CDR3 is TGTGCCAGCAGCCCCGGGACTAGCGGGACCTTAGCCAAAAACATTCAGTACTTC. It is translated as CASSPGTSGTLAKNIQYF. The whole variable domain, remainder taken from reference TRBV5-6 and TRBJ2-4, is DAGVTQSPTHLIKTRGQQVTLRCSPKSGHDTVSWYQQALGQGPQFIFQYYEEEERQRGNFPDRFSGHQFPNYSSELNVNALLLGDSALYLCASSPGTSGTLAKNIQYFGAGTRLSVL.

The chain combines TRBV7-2 with TRBJ1-6; no definite D call. The CDR3 runs to 15 residues. Germline CDR1 SGHTA, CDR2 FQGNSA. V dropped 3 bases and J dropped 5 bases, with 11 bases sitting between them. CDR3 sequence (DNA): TGTGCCAGCAGCTTTATTGTGCATAATAATTCACCCCTCCACTTT. It translates to CASSFIVHNNSPLHF.

To note about this clone: The same CDR3 also results from other DNA sequences found in this sample. The chain uses TRBV9 and TRBJ2-7; 8 bases map to TRBD2. Germline assignment: CDR1 SGDLS and CDR2 YYNGEE. The junction had 3 bases not matched to a gene; V was cut back by 3 bases and J by 7 bases. CDR3 length: 12 amino acids. The chain's CDR3 is CASSAREGEQYF. For the CDR3, the DNA is TGTGCCAGCAGCGCTCGGGAGGGGGAGCAGTACTTC.

The gene calls are TRBV9 and TRBJ2-2, with D uncertain. CDR1 is SGDLS and CDR2 is YYNGEE in the germline V gene. This CDR3 has 14 amino acids. Deletions cut 3 bases from V and 7 bases from J, with 13 bases between. CDR3 in amino acids: CASSGRLLRGELFF. CDR3 nucleotides: TGTGCCAGCAGCGGACGTCTCCTCCGCGGGGAGCTGTTTTTT.

The chain uses TRBV4-1 and TRBJ1-5; TRBD1 aligns across 9 bases. Germline loops: CDR1 MGHRA, CDR2 YSYEKL. The V gene end was trimmed by 3 bases and the J gene end by 4 bases; junction bases not matched to a gene: 7. CDR3 length: 16 amino acids. CDR3 in DNA: TGCGCCAGCAGCCACCTAGGACAGGGGACAAATCAGCCCCAGCATTTT. This codes for CASSHLGQGTNQPQHF.

This clone was counted a single time. This chain links TRBV10-3 with TRBJ1-6, with TRBD1 matching 9 bases. V dropped 2 bases and J dropped 11; count of bases not matched to a gene: 7. In germline, CDR1 is ENHRY, CDR2 SYGVKD. The CDR3 consists of 15 residues. The CDR3 DNA sequence: TGTGCCATCAGTGAGACTGCGGGACAGGGCGCACCCCTCCACTTT. Its translation: CAISETAGQGAPLHF.

The genes are TRBV25-1 and TRBJ1-2, with D uncertain. This CDR3 spans 12 amino acids. CDR1 is MGHDK and CDR2 is SYGVNS in the germline V gene. Trimming took 7 bases from V and 1 from J, leaving 7 bases between them. The CDR3 DNA reads TGTGCCAGCACGGACCGTAACTATGGCTACACCTTC. Encoded protein: CASTDRNYGYTF.

The V gene is TRBV11-2, the J gene TRBJ2-3; TRBD2 aligns across 10 bases. This CDR3 comprises 19 residues. In germline, CDR1 is SGHAT, CDR2 FQNNGV. J gave up 1 base and V 4 bases, and 14 bases lay outside the gene matches. Here the CDR3 reads CASSYRLGSGGRRTDTQYF. The CDR3 DNA is TGTGCCAGCAGCTACCGATTAGGTAGCGGGGGGCGGCGCACAGATACGCAGTATTTT.